One and the same sample provided the 19 T cell receptor beta chains below, sequenced in a study of human T cells and chemical hapten exposure. MiXCR was run by TCRdb on the RACE reads, yielding one entry per CDR3 protein. The sample consists of more than 80,000 distinct CDR3 sequences, 11% of them appearing once. Time point: patch test 3, about 24 weeks after DPC sensitization. The treatment is: therapeutic diphenylcyclopropenone sensitization with weekly scalp DPC. Sequencing used whole blood, obtained in connection with sensitization to the hapten diphenylcyclopropenone (DPC). The receptors come from a woman in her forties or fifties with alopecia areata. Some clones in this sample may be carry-over from other donors' samples.

At least ten counts were recorded for this clonotype. The chain employs TRBV13 and TRBJ2-7, with a weak D call TRBD2 (6 bases). Germline V lookup: CDR1 PRHDT, CDR2 FYEKMQ (reference sequence). Trimming stripped 4 bases from V and 5 bases from J, with 9 bases between. The CDR3 extends over 12 amino acids. CDR3 nucleotide sequence: TGTGCCAGCAGCTCTGGGACTCACGAGCAGTACTTC. Residues: CASSSGTHEQYF.

This sequence joins TRBV28 and TRBJ2-5; D is ambiguous. Trimming shortened V by 8 bases and J by 9 bases, and 19 bases separated the two germline ends. The germline CDR1 and CDR2 sequences are MDHEN and SYDVKM. The CDR3 runs to 13 residues. DNA of the CDR3: TGTGCCAGCGCCGGGTACGGCCGAGTGGCCCAGTACTTC. This encodes CASAGYGRVAQYF.

This clonotype has a count of ten or more. The genes are TRBV6-2 or TRBV6-3 and TRBJ2-7; the D is unclear. Trimming took off 5 bases at V and 2 bases at J, with 7 bases between the two ends. The CDR3 extends over 12 amino acids. Germline values: CDR1 MNHEY, CDR2 SVGEGT. CDR3 residues: CASSGAAYEQYF. The CDR3 DNA sequence: TGTGCCAGCAGTGGTGCAGCCTACGAGCAGTACTTC.

This clonotype was counted between two and nine times. The rearrangement uses TRBV7-3 and TRBJ1-6; D might be TRBD1 (5 bases). The CDR3 runs to 13 residues. Trimming took off 6 bases at V and 8 bases at J, with 11 bases between the two ends. Per germline, CDR1 SGHTA and CDR2 FQGTGA. CDR3 amino acids: CASSGTVDSPLHF. The CDR3 DNA follows: TGTGCCAGCAGTGGGACGGTAGATTCACCCCTCCACTTT.

The chain recombines TRBV5-5 with TRBJ1-5, with 7 bases fitting TRBD1. The CDR3 is 14 amino acids. Germline V gene sequence: CDR1 SGHKS, CDR2 YYEKEE (reference sequence). V lost 4 bases, J lost 4 bases, and 5 bases stayed unmatched. CDR3 loop: CASSAGQSNQPQHF. DNA of the CDR3: TGTGCCAGCAGCGCGGGACAGTCAAATCAGCCCCAGCATTTT.

The genes are TRBV3-1 and TRBJ1-5; weak D call: TRBD1 (5 bases). This CDR3 contains 14 residues. V lost 5 bases and J 4 bases, leaving 12 bases between the germline ends. CDR1 and CDR2 (germline): LGHDT, YNNKEL (reference sequence). The CDR3 bases are TGTGCCAGCAGCTTTCAGGGAAAGAATCAGCCCCAGCATTTT. This encodes CASSFQGKNQPQHF.

This clonotype appeared a few times. V and J are TRBV6-1 and TRBJ2-5, with 9 positions matching TRBD1. This CDR3 has 17 residues. Germline lookup yields CDR1 MNHNS and CDR2 SASEGT. The trim removed 6 bases at V and 2 bases at J, leaving 13 bases unmatched. This CDR3 reads CASRWDRVVGEQETQYF. CDR3 in DNA: TGTGCCAGCAGGTGGGACAGGGTGGTGGGGGAGCAAGAGACCCAGTACTTC.

This clonotype was found many times. The rearrangement links TRBV30 to TRBJ1-4; possibly TRBD1 for D (5 bases). The germline V gene encodes CDR1 GTSNPN and CDR2 SVGIG (reference sequence). The CDR3 runs 15 residues. Trimming stripped 3 bases from V and 7 bases from J, with 18 bases between. CDR3 sequence reads: CAWRGKSGRGEKLFF. The DNA of the CDR3 is TGTGCCTGGAGAGGGAAGAGCGGGAGGGGTGAAAAACTGTTTTTT.

This clonotype has a handful of counts. The V gene is TRBV29-1, the J gene TRBJ1-2; D is undetermined. Germline CDR1 and CDR2: SQVTM and ANQGSEA. V shed 6 bases and J shed 8 bases, with 13 bases lying between them. The CDR3 is 11 amino acids. CDR3 sequence (DNA): TGCAGCGTCATACAGTCCTGGGGCTACACCTTC. Amino acids: CSVIQSWGYTF.

This rearrangement joins TRBV5-1 to TRBJ2-1, with 10 bases that match TRBD2. Looked up from germline, CDR1 is SGHRS and CDR2 is YFSETQ. The trim removed 0 bases at V and 4 bases at J, leaving 1 base unmatched. The CDR3 extends over 15 amino acids. For the CDR3, the DNA is TGCGCCAGCAGCTTGGAGGGACTAGCGTACAATGAGCAGTTCTTC. As protein: CASSLEGLAYNEQFF.

This clonotype has ten or more counts. This chain links TRBV5-1 with TRBJ2-7; 8 positions match TRBD2. The CDR3 covers 15 residues. The junction had 4 bases not matched to a gene; V was cut back by 1 base and J by 1 base. Germline lookup yields CDR1 SGHRS and CDR2 YFSETQ. This CDR3 is CASSLIAGGSYEQYF. The CDR3 coding sequence is TGCGCCAGCAGCTTGATCGCGGGAGGTTCCTACGAGCAGTACTTC.

This clonotype was seen ten or more times. V is TRBV7-2 and J is TRBJ2-2; TRBD2 matches at 9 bases. The CDR3 has 16 amino acids. V trimming: 2 bases; J trimming: 5 bases; junction bases outside the gene matches: 6. Germline lookup yields CDR1 SGHTA and CDR2 FQGNSA. The DNA of the CDR3 is TGTGCCAGCAGCTTAATAGCGGGAGTCCGAACCGGGGAGCTGTTTTTT. Its protein product is CASSLIAGVRTGELFF.

This clonotype has ten or more counts. This rearrangement joins TRBV5-1 to TRBJ1-1, with TRBD1 identical over 7 bases. The CDR3 has 14 residues. Per the germline V gene, CDR1 is SGHRS and CDR2 is YFSETQ. V shed 2 bases, J shed 3 bases, and the junction held 4 bases outside the gene matches. The CDR3, as DNA: TGCGCCAGCAGCTTAGAGGGGGCCGACACTGAAGCTTTCTTT. This gives the protein CASSLEGADTEAFF.

This clonotype was detected ten times or more. CDR3 coding DNA: TGCAGCGTTGGGGACGGGACCTACGAGCAGTACTTC. Translation gives CSVGDGTYEQYF. This chain uses TRBV29-1 with TRBJ2-7, with D perhaps TRBD1 or TRBD2 (5 bases each). Between the trimmed V and J ends, which lost 4 bases and 2 bases, there was a span of 9 bases. The CDR3 runs to 12 residues. The germline CDR1 and CDR2 sequences are SQVTM and ANQGSEA.

The genes are TRBV11-2 and TRBJ2-7; either TRBD1 or TRBD2 may fit D (5 bases each). V lost 4 bases and J 2 bases, leaving 9 bases between the germline ends. The germline V gene encodes CDR1 SGHAT and CDR2 FQNNGV. The CDR3 extends over 13 amino acids. The DNA for the CDR3 is TGTGCCAGCAGCTCCCGGGGCCCCTACGAGCAGTACTTC. Protein sequence: CASSSRGPYEQYF.

This clonotype has more than one count but fewer than ten. The CDR3 region has the DNA TGCGCCAGCAGCTTGGTCTCCCTAGAACACACCGGGGAGCTGTTTTTT. It specifies CASSLVSLEHTGELFF. This chain links TRBV5-1 with TRBJ2-2; the D is unclear. Trimming shortened V by 0 bases and J by 3 bases, and 12 bases separated the two germline ends. This CDR3 has 16 amino acids. Looked up from germline, CDR1 is SGHRS and CDR2 is YFSETQ. Looking up the rest from reference TRBV5-1 and TRBJ2-2 gives the full variable domain: KAGVTQTPRYLIKTRGQQVTLSCSPISGHRSVSWYQQTPGQGLQFLFEYFSETQRNKGNFPGRFSGRQFSNSRSEMNVSTLELGDSALYLCASSLVSLEHTGELFFGEGSRLTVL.

This clonotype was seen at least ten times. The chain carries TRBV12-3 or TRBV12-4 and TRBJ1-5, with 7 bases matching TRBD1. V dropped 6 bases and J dropped 3; count of bases not matched to a gene: 8. The CDR3 contains 15 residues. In DNA form, the CDR3 reads TGTGCCAGCAGGCAGGGGACAGCCCCCAATCAGCCCCAGCATTTT. Its translation: CASRQGTAPNQPQHF.

Turning to this clonotype: A much larger clone lies one base from this, so it may be a read error. The rearrangement joins TRBV12-3 or TRBV12-4 to TRBJ2-7, with 8 bases aligning to TRBD2. The CDR3 runs 15 residues. Losses at the gene ends were 9 bases for V and 5 bases for J; bases not matched to a gene: 15. CDR3 protein: CARKFAGGGGDEQYF. In nucleotides, the CDR3 is TGTGCCAGAAAATTTGCGGGAGGAGGAGGCGACGAGCAGTACTTC.

This clonotype was picked up many times. The genes are TRBV28 and TRBJ2-7, with 9 nucleotides matching TRBD2. This CDR3 has 17 amino acids. The germline V gene encodes CDR1 MDHEN and CDR2 SYDVKM. The junction had 9 bases not matched to a gene; V was cut back by 1 base and J by 2 bases. CDR3 DNA sequence: TGTGCCAGCAGTTTATCCCTAGCGGGACCTTCCCCCTACGAGCAGTACTTC. It codes for CASSLSLAGPSPYEQYF.